The sequence of this T cell receptor (beta chain) was determined in a study of CD8 T cells in ankylosing spondylitis. V gave up 5 bases and J gave up 4 bases; unmatched junction bases: 8. Germline CDR1 SNHLY, CDR2 FYNNEI. The CDR3 is 17 amino acids. One entry per CDR3 protein results from TCRdb running MiXCR on the 5' RACE reads. This table holds about 360,000 distinct CDR3 sequences, roughly 15% found once. The clonotype comes from a male donor with ankylosing spondylitis or in good health (not recorded which). The sample was blood, either unsorted or a sorted T cell fraction (not recorded which). The V and J genes are TRBV2 and TRBJ2-3; 14 bases align to TRBD2. As DNA, the CDR3 is TGTGCCAGCAGTCAAGGACTAGCGGGGGGCTATGCAGATACGCAGTATTTT. It specifies CASSQGLAGGYADTQYF.